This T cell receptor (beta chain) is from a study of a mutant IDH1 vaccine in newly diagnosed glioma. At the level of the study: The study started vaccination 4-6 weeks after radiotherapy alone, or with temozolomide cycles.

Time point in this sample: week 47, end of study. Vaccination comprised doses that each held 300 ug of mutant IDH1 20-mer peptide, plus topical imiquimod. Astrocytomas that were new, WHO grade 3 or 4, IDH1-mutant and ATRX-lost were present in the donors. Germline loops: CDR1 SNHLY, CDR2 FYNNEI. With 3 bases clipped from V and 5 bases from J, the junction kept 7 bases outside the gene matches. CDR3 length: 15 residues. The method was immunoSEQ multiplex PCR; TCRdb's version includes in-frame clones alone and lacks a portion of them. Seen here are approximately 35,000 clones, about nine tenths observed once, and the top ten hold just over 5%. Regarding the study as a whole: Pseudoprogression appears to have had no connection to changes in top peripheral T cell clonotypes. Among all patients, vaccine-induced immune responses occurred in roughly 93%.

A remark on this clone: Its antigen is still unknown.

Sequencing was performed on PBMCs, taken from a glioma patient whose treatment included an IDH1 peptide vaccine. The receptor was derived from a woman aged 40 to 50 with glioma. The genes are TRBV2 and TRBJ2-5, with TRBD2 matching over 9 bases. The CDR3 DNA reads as TGTGCCAGCAGTGACGGCGGGAGGGCCGCGGAGACCCAGTACTTC. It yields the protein CASSDGGRAAETQYF.